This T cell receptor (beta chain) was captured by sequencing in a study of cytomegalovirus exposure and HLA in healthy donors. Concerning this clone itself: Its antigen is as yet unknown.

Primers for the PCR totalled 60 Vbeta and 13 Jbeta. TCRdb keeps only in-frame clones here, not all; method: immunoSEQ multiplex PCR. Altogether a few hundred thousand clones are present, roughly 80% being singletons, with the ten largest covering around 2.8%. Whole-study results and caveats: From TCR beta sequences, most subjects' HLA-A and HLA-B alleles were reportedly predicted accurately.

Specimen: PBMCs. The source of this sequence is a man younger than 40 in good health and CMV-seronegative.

The CDR3 loop reads CASIGRGKGYTF. CDR3 DNA sequence: TGTGCCAGCATTGGCAGGGGCAAGGGCTACACCTTC. The chain carries TRBV6-5 and TRBJ1-2, with TRBD1 as a possible D gene (6 bases). This CDR3 is 12 amino acids long. Germline-derived CDR1 and CDR2 are MNHEY and SVGAGI. The ends were cut back, 7 bases at V and 8 bases at J, with 14 bases in the middle.